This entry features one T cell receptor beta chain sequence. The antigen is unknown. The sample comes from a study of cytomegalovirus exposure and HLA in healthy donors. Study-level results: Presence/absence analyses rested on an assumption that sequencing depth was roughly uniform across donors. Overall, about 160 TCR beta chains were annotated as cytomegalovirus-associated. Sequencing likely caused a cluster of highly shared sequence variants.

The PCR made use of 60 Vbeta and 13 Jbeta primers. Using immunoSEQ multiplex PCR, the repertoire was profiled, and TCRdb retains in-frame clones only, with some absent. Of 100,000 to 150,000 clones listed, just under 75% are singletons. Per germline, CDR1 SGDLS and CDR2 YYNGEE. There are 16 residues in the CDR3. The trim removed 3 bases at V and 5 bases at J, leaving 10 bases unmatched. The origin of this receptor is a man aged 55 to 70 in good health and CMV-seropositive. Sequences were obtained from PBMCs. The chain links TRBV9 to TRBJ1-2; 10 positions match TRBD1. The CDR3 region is CASSEGQGIGYYGYTF. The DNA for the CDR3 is TGTGCCAGCAGCGAGGGACAGGGGATTGGGTATTATGGCTACACCTTC.